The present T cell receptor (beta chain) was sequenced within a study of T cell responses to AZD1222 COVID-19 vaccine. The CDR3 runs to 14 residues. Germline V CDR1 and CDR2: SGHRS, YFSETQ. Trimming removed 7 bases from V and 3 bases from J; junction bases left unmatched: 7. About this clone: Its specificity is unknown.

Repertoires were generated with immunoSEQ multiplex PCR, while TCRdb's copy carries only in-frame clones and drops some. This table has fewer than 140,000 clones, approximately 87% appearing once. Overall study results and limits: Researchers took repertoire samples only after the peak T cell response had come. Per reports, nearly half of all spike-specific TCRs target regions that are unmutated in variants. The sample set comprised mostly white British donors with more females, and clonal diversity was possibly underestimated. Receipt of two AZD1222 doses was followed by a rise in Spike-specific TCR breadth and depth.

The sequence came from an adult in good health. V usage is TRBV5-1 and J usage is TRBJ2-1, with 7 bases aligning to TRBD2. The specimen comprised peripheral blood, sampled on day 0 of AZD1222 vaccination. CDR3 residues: CASASGEIYNEQFF. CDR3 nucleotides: TGCGCCAGCGCTAGCGGAGAAATCTACAATGAGCAGTTCTTC.